Below, 4 T cell receptor beta chains from the same sample are listed, as sequenced in a study of blood T cell repertoires in COVID-19. The method was immunoSEQ multiplex PCR; TCRdb's version includes in-frame clones alone and lacks a portion of them. This sample has about 87,000 clones; over 80% occur once, and the top ten carry roughly 15%. The sequenced sample was peripheral blood. The origin of the receptors is a woman older than 75 with active or convalescent COVID-19.

The V gene is TRBV9, the J gene TRBJ2-7; D is possibly TRBD1 (6 bases). CDR3 size: 15 residues. The V and J ends lost 4 bases and 0 bases respectively, with 14 bases between them. Looked up from germline, CDR1 is SGDLS and CDR2 is YYNGEE. The CDR3 coding sequence is TGTGCCAGCAGCCCACACACAGGGTTCTCCTACGAGCAGTACTTC. Translating gives CASSPHTGFSYEQYF.

To note about this clone: At one boundary the junction diverges from the germline segment, which might be a read error. This CDR3 is CASSQDRNYEQYF. The CDR3, as DNA: TGTGCTAGCAGCCAGGACAGAAACTACGAGCAGTACTTC. The genes are TRBV7-7 and TRBJ2-7, with a weak D call TRBD1 (6 bases). This CDR3 has 13 amino acids. The germline gives CDR1 SSHAT, CDR2 FNYEAQ (reference sequence).

The chain uses TRBV5-1 and TRBJ1-4; 8 positions match TRBD1. The CDR3 has 17 residues. The germline V gene encodes CDR1 SGHRS and CDR2 YFSETQ. Losses at the gene ends were 4 bases for V and 2 bases for J; bases not matched to a gene: 10. This chain's CDR3 is CASSAGQGFPTNEKLFF. The CDR3 nucleotides are TGCGCCAGCAGCGCCGGACAGGGATTTCCCACTAATGAAAAACTGTTTTTT. The entire variable domain, with the rest obtained from reference TRBV5-1 and TRBJ1-4, is as follows: KAGVTQTPRYLIKTRGQQVTLSCSPISGHRSVSWYQQTPGQGLQFLFEYFSETQRNKGNFPGRFSGRQFSNSRSEMNVSTLELGDSALYLCASSAGQGFPTNEKLFFGSGTQLSVL.

This clone was seen only a few times. The V and J genes are TRBV30 and TRBJ1-2; 7 bases map to TRBD1. The CDR3 totals 13 residues. From germline, CDR1 is GTSNPN and CDR2 SVGIG (reference sequence). V lost 8 bases, J lost 1 base, and 7 bases stayed unmatched. For the CDR3, the DNA is TGTGCCGGGACAGTGGGCTTTAACTATGGCTACACCTTC. Its translation is CAGTVGFNYGYTF.